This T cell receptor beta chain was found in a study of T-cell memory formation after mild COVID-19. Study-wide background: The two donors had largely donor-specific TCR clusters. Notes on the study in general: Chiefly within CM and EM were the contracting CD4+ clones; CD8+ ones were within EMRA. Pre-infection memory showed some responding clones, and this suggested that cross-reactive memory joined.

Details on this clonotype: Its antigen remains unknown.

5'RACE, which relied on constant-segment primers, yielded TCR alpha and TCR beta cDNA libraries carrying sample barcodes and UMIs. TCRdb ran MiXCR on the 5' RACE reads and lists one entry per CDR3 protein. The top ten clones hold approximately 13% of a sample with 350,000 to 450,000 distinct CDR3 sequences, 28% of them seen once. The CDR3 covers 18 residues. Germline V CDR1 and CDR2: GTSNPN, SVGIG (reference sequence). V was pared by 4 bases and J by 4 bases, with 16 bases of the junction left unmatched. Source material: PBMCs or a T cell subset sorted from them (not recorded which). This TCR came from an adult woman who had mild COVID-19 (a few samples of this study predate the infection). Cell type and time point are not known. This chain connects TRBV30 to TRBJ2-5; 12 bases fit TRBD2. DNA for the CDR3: TGTGCCTGGAACACCCGGAGGCTAGCGGGAGGGCCAGGAGAGACCCAGTACTTC. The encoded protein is CAWNTRRLAGGPGETQYF.